This T cell receptor beta chain was captured in a study of T-cell reconstitution after alpha-beta-depleted transplantation in children. As it was prepared, the TCRbeta library received unique molecular identifiers. MiXCR was run by TCRdb on the PCR reads, yielding one entry per CDR3 protein. This sample has about 690,000 distinct CDR3 sequences, with 15% to 20% found just once. This clonotype was seen more than once but under ten times. CDR1 LGHNA and CDR2 YSLEER come from the germline V gene. V dropped 0 bases and J dropped 6; count of bases not matched to a gene: 6. The CDR3 is 15 amino acids. The chain recombines TRBV4-3 with TRBJ1-2, with 8 bases aligning to TRBD1. The specimen was PBMCs from the stem cell graft donor, collected from the stem cell graft. The source of this sequence is a human donor who donated a stem cell graft to a child with acute myeloid leukemia. CDR3 DNA sequence: TGCGCCAGCAGCCAAGATCGACAGGGGATCGATGGCTACACCTTC. It encodes CASSQDRQGIDGYTF.